Sequencing of this T cell receptor beta chain was carried out in a study of T-cell memory formation after mild COVID-19. TCRdb processed the 5' RACE reads anew with MiXCR; each CDR3 protein has one entry. Here the sample spans around 320,000 distinct CDR3 sequences, approximately 20% being singletons. This clonotype showed up just a few times. Its antigen is undetermined. Study findings and constraints: Clones contracting day 15 to 85 were balanced CD4/CD8; later expanders leaned CD4+. The main location of contracting CD4+ clones was CM and EM, and that of contracting CD8+ clones was EMRA. Cross-reactive memory apparently joined, as some responding clones appeared in pre-infection memory.

Sequenced material: PBMCs or a T cell subset sorted from them (not recorded which). This sequence was found in a young man who had mild COVID-19 (a few samples of this study predate the infection). Cell type and time point are not known.

In nucleotides, the CDR3 is TGCAGCGAGACAGAGAACACTGAAGCTTTCTTT. Translated, it gives CSETENTEAFF. The rearrangement uses TRBV29-1 and TRBJ1-1; tentative D call: TRBD1 (5 bases). This CDR3 comprises 11 residues. V lost 7 bases, J lost 1 base, and 7 bases lay in between. From germline, CDR1 is SQVTM and CDR2 ANQGSEA. The full variable domain, completed using reference TRBV29-1 and TRBJ1-1, is SAVISQKPSRDICQRGTSLTIQCQVDSQVTMMFWYRQQPGQSLTLIATANQGSEATYESGFVIDKFPISRPNLTFSTLTVSNMSPEDSSIYLCSETENTEAFFGQGTRLTVV.